This T cell receptor (beta chain) was profiled in a study of response to subunit inactivated influenza vaccine. Trimming took 6 bases from V and 1 from J; bases not matched to a gene: 7. Germline V CDR1 and CDR2: MDHEN, SYDVKM. The CDR3 totals 17 residues. MiXCR, run by TCRdb on the RT-PCR reads, gives a single entry per CDR3 protein. This repertoire shows about 520,000 distinct CDR3 sequences, 25% found once; its top ten account for less than 2.5%. This clonotype was seen more than once but under ten times. This receptor was identified in a man aged 50-60 years who received an inactivated influenza vaccine. The sequencing here drew on CD4+ T cells sorted from PBMCs, taken about 5 days after vaccination. V usage is TRBV28 and J usage is TRBJ2-1; 12 bases are shared with TRBD2. The CDR3 region is CASRGLAGSGSYNEQFF. The CDR3 nucleotides read TGTGCCAGCAGGGGACTAGCGGGCTCCGGGTCCTACAATGAGCAGTTCTTC.